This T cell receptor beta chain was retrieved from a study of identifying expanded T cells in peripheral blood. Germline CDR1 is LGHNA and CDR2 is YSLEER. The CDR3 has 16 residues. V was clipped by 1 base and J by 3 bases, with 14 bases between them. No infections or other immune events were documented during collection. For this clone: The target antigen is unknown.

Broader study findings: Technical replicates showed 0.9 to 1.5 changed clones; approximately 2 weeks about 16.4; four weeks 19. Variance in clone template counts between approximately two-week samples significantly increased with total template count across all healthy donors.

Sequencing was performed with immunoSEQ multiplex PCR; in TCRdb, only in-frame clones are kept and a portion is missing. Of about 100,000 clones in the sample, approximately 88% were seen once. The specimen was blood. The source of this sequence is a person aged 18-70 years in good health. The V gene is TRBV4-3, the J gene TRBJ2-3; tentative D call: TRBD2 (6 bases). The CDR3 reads CASSQGALTRTDTQYF. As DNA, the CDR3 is TGCGCCAGCAGCCAAGGGGCCCTGACTAGAACAGATACGCAGTATTTT.